The text below deals with one T cell receptor (beta chain). The sample is drawn from a study of immune characterization of retroperitoneal liposarcoma. The CDR3 spans 14 residues. The germline CDR1 and CDR2 sequences are MNHNS and SASEGT. TCRdb processed the PCR reads anew with MiXCR; each CDR3 protein has one entry. The sample shows 10,000 or so distinct CDR3 sequences, 25% to 35% of them seen only once. Sequenced material: tumor tissue. The rearrangement links TRBV6-1 to TRBJ2-3; 7 bases map to TRBD1. The DNA end favors TRBJ2-7, so the J call may be wrong. The receptor's source is a female donor with retroperitoneal liposarcoma. CDR3 DNA: TGTGCCAGCAGTGAAGCGACAGGGAGCGACGAGCAGTACTTC. Translated: CASSEATGSDEQYF.